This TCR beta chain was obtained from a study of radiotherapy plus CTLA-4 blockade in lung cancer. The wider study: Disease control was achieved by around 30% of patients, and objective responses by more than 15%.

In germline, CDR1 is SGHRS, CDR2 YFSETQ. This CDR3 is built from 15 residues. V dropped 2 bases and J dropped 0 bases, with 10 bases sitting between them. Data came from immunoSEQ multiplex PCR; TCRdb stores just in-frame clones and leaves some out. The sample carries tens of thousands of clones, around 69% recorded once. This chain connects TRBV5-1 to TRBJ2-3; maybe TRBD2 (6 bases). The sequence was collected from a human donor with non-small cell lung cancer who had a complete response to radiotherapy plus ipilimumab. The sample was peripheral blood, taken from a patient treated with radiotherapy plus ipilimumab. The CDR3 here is CASSFSGTSTDTQYF. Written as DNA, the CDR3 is TGCGCCAGCAGCTTTAGCGGTACTAGCACAGATACGCAGTATTTT.